This entry features one T cell receptor (beta chain) sequence. This specimen comes from a study of T cell changes during pregnancy in multiple sclerosis. TCRdb's copy holds only in-frame clones and misses some; the assay was immunoSEQ multiplex PCR. The table includes about 75,000 clones, 89% detected once. The CDR3 runs to 13 residues. Germline V lookup: CDR1 MNHEY, CDR2 SMNVEV (reference sequence). Trimming stripped 9 bases from V and 4 bases from J, with 16 bases between. The chain recombines TRBV27 with TRBJ2-7; D is perhaps TRBD2 (5 bases). The sequences come from peripheral blood, collected in the first trimester of pregnancy. This clonotype originated in a female donor in good health, enrolled as a control in a pregnancy study. The CDR3 sequence is CASRDAGTYEQYF. DNA for the CDR3: TGTGCCAGTCGGGATGCGGGTACGTACGAGCAGTACTTC.